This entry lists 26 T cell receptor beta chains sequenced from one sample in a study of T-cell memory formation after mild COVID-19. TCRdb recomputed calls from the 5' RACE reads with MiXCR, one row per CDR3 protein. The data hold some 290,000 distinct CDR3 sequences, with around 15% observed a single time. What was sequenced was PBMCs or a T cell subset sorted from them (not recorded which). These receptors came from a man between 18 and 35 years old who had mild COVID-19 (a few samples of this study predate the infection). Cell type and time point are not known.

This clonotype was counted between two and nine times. The DNA for the CDR3 is TGTGCCACCAGTGACCCCTCTGGGGCCAACGTCCTGACTTTC. It specifies CATSDPSGANVLTF. The gene calls are TRBV24-1 and TRBJ2-6, with D unclear. CDR3 length: 14 residues. V was trimmed by 4 bases and J by 0 bases, leaving 3 bases between them. Germline CDR1 and CDR2: KGHDR and SFDVKD.

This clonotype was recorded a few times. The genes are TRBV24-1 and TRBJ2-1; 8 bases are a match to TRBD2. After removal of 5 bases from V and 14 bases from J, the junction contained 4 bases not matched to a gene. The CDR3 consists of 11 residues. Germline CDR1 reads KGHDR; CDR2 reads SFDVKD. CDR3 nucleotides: TGTGCCACCAGTGCCGGGACTAGGGAGTTCTTC. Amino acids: CATSAGTREFF.

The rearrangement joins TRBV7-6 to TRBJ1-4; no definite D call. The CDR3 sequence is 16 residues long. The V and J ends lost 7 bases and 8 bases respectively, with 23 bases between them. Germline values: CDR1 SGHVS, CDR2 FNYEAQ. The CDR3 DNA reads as TGTGCCAGCACTCGTTTTCGGAAGGGTACGAGAGAAAAACTGTTTTTT. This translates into CASTRFRKGTREKLFF.

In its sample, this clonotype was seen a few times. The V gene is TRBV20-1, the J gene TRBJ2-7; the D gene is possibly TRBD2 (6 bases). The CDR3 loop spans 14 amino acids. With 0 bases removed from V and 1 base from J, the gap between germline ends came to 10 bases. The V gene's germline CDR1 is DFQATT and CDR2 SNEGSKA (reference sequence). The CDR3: CSARDPGDSYEQYF. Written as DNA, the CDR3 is TGCAGTGCTAGAGACCCGGGGGATTCCTACGAGCAGTACTTC.

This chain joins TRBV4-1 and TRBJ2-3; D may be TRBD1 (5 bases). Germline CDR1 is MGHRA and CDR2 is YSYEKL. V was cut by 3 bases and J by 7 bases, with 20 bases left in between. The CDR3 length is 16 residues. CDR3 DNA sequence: TGCGCCAGCAGCCAGACCGCCCGGGCCAGGGTGAATACGCAGTATTTT. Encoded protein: CASSQTARARVNTQYF.

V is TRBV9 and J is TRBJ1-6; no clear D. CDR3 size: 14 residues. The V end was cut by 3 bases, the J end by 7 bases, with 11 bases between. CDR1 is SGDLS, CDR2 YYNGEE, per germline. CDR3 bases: TGTGCCAGCAGCGCTGACCAAGGAAATTCACCCCTCCACTTT. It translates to CASSADQGNSPLHF.

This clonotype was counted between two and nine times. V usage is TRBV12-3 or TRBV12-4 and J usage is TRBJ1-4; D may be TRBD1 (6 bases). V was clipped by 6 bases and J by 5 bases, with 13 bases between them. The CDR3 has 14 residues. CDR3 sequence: CASSLDRTNEKLFF. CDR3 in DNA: TGTGCCAGCAGCCTCGACAGGACAAATGAAAAACTGTTTTTT.

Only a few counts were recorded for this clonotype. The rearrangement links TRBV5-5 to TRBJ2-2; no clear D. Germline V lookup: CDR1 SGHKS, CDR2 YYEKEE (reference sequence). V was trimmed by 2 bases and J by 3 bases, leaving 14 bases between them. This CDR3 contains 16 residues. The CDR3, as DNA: TGTGCCAGCAGCTTAAACACCGGACCCTACACCGGGGAGCTGTTTTTT. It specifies CASSLNTGPYTGELFF.

The CDR3 reads CASIGALATGRGREQYF. The CDR3 DNA reads TGTGCCAGCATCGGGGCCCTTGCGACAGGGAGAGGACGGGAGCAGTACTTC. The chain combines TRBV6-1 with TRBJ2-7; 7 nucleotides line up with TRBD1. V gave up 7 bases and J gave up 7 bases; unmatched junction bases: 22. The length of the CDR3 is 17 residues. In germline, CDR1 is MNHNS, CDR2 SASEGT.

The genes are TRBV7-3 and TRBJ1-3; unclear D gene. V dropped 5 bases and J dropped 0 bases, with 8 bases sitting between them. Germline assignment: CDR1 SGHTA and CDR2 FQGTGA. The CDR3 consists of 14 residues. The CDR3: CASSSGHSGNTIYF. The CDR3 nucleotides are TGTGCCAGCAGCAGCGGTCACTCTGGAAACACCATATATTTT.

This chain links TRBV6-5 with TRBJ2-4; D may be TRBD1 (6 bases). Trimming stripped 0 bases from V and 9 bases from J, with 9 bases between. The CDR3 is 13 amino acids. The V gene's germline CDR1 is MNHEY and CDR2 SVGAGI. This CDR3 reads CASSYSRGGIQYF. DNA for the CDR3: TGTGCCAGCAGTTACTCCAGGGGTGGCATTCAGTACTTC.

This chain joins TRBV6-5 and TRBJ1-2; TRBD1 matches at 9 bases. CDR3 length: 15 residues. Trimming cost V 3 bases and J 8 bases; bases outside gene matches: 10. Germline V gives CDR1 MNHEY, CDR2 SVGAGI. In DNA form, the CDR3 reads TGTGCCAGCAGTTATCTGAGAGGACAGGGGAACGGCTACACCTTC. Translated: CASSYLRGQGNGYTF.

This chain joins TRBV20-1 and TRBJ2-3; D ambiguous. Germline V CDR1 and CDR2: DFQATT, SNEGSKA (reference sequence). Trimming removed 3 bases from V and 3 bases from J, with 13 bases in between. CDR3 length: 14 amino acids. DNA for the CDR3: TGCAGTGCTAGTTTAACTCATCCAACAGATACGCAGTATTTT. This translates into CSASLTHPTDTQYF.

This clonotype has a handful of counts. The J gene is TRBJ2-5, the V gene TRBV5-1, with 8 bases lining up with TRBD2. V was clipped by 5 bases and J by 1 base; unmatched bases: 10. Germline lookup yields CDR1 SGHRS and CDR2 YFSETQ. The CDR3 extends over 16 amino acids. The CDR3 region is CASRGRAGVTQETQYF. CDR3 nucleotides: TGCGCCAGCAGAGGCCGAGCGGGGGTAACCCAAGAGACCCAGTACTTC.

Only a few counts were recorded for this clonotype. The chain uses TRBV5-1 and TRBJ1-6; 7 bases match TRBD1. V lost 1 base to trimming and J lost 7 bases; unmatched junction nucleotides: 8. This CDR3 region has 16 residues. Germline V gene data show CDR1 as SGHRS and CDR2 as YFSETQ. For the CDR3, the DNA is TGCGCCAGCAGCTTGAATCCGGGACAGACCAATTCACCCCTCCACTTT. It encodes CASSLNPGQTNSPLHF.

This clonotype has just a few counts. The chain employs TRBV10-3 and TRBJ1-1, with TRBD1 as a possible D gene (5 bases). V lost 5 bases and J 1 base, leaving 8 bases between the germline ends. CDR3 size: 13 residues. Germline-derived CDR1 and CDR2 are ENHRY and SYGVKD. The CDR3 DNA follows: TGTGCCATCAGTCGACAGAGGAACACTGAAGCTTTCTTT. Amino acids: CAISRQRNTEAFF.

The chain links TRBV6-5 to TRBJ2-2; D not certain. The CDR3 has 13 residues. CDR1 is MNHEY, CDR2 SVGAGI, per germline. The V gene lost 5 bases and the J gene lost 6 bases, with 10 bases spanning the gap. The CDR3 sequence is CASSPRRSGELFF. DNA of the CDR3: TGTGCCAGCAGTCCTCGAAGGTCCGGGGAGCTGTTTTTT.

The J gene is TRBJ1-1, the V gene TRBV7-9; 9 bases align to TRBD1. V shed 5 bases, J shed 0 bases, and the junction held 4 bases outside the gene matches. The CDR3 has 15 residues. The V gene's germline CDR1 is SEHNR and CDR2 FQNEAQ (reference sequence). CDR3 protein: CASSHWTGVNTEAFF. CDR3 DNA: TGTGCCAGCAGCCATTGGACAGGGGTGAACACTGAAGCTTTCTTT.

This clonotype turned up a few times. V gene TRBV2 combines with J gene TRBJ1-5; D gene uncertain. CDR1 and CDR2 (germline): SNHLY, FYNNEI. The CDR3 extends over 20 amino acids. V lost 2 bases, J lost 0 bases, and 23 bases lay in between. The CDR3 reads CASSEKLAGLLLYSNQPQHF. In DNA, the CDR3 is TGTGCCAGCAGTGAAAAATTGGCGGGCTTACTACTCTATAGCAATCAGCCCCAGCATTTT.

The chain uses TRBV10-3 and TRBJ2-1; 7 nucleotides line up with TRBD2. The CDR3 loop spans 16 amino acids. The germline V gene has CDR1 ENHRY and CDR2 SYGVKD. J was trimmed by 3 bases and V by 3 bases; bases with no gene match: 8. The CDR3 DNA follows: TGTGCCATCAGTGATTCTGGGGGGGATTACTACAATGAGCAGTTCTTC. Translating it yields CAISDSGGDYYNEQFF.

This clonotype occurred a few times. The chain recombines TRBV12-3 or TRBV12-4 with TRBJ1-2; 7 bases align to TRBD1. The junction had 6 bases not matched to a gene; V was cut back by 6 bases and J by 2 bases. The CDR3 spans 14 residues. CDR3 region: CASRGQTSNYGYTF. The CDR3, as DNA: TGTGCCAGCAGGGGACAGACTTCGAACTATGGCTACACCTTC.

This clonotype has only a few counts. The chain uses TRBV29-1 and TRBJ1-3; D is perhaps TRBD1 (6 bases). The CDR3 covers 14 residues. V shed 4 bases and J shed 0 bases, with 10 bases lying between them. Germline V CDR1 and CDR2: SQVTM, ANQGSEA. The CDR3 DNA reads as TGCAGCGTTGGTGGGGGGCACTCTGGAAACACCATATATTTT. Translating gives CSVGGGHSGNTIYF.

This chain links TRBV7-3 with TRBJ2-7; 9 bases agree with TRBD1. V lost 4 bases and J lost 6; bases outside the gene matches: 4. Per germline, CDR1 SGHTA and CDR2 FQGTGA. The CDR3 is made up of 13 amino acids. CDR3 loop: CASSSDRGGEQYF. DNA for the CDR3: TGTGCCAGCAGCTCGGACAGGGGAGGCGAGCAGTACTTC.

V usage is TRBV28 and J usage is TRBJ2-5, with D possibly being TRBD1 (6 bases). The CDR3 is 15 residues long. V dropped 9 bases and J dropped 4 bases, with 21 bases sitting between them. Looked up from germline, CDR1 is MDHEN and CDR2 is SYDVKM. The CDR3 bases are TGTGCCAGTTTCGCAGGGGCCTTGAAGGGAGAGACCCAGTACTTC. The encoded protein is CASFAGALKGETQYF.

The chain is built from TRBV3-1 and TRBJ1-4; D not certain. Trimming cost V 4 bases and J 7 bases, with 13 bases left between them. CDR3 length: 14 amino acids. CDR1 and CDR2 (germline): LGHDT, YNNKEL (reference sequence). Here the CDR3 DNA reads TGTGCCAGCAGCCGAGGCAGTCGGGGTGAAAAACTGTTTTTT. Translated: CASSRGSRGEKLFF.

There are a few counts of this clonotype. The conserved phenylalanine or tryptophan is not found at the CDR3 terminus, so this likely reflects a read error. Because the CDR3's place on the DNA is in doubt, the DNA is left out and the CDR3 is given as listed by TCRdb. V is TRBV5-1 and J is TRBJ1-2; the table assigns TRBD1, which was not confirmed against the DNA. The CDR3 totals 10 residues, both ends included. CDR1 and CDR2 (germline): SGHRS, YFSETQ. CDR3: CASSFNRTIN.